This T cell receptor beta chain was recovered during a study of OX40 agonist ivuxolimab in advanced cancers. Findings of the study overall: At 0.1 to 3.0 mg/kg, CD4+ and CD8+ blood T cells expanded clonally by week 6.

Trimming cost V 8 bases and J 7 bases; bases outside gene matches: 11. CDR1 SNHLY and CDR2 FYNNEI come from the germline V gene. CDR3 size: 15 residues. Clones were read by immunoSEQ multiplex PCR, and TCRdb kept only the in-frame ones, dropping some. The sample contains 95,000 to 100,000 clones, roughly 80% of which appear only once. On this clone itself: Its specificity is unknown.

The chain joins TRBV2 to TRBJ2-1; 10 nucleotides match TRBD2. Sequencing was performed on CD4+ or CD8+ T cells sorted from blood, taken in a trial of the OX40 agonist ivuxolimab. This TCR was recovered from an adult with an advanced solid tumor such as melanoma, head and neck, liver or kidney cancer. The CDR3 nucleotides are TGTGCCAGCTCGACGCAGCGGGGGGGGATAAATGAGCAGTTCTTC. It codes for CASSTQRGGINEQFF.